Sequencing of this T cell receptor beta chain was carried out in a study of blood T cells in healthy people across ages. This clonotype has more than one count but fewer than ten. Antigen: not known. PCR was performed a second time for about 6 to 11 cycles using a sample-barcoded 5' primer and a J-beta primer mix. A tag from a template-switch adaptor with 12 random nucleotides marked each cDNA molecule. One entry per CDR3 protein, called by TCRdb with MiXCR from the 5' RACE reads. The sample holds fewer than 2 million distinct CDR3 sequences, 30% to 40% seen once. CDR3 length equals 12 residues. The V gene's germline CDR1 is MGHDK and CDR2 SYGVNS. Deletions cut 8 bases from V and 4 bases from J, with 11 bases between. Study-wide findings and caveats: The study found more naive CD4+ cells and higher diversity in long-lived than aged donors. As age increased, TCR beta diversity per million T cells fell in a roughly linear fashion.

The TCR was taken from a human donor in good health. This rearrangement joins TRBV25-1 to TRBJ1-2; D is ambiguous. Input material: blood. The CDR3 protein is CASQGSSYGYTF. The CDR3 DNA reads as TGTGCCAGCCAAGGATCCAGCTATGGCTACACCTTC.